The following is a T cell receptor beta chain sequence with its context. TCRdb re-called the reads with MiXCR, one entry per CDR3 protein. The sample includes approximately 750,000 distinct CDR3 sequences, approximately 34% seen only once; the top ten take around 3%. These data belong to a study of T cell repertoires in cytomegalovirus infection. The ends were cut back, 6 bases at V and 6 bases at J, with 12 bases in the middle. CDR1 and CDR2 (germline): SGHAT, FQNNGV. This CDR3 spans 13 amino acids. This sequence originates from a human donor in good health (CMV status not recorded). Some clones in this sample may be carry-over from other donors' samples. Sequencing was done on a sample of PBMCs. V gene TRBV11-2 combines with J gene TRBJ1-5, with D hard to call. CDR3 sequence (DNA): TGTGCCAGCAGTCCCAAAGGTGGTCAGCCCCAGCATTTT. Residues: CASSPKGGQPQHF.